What follows describes a single TCR beta chain. This clonotype came up many times. This receptor's antigen is unknown. Base qualities are not provided; no much larger clone lies one nucleotide away. Explained via the paper, the time point label denotes: persistent/refractory GD, antithyroid drugs over 5 years with positive TRAb. RNA was extracted from PBMCs in TRIzol for both TCR sequencing and RNA sequencing. The diagnosis of Graves' disease was made according to American Thyroid Association guidelines. Recruitment of patients was carried out at an endocrinology department in Xi'an, China. Each patient gave approximately 10 milliliters of peripheral blood, collected in an EDTA anticoagulant tube. PBMCs were isolated by Ficoll Paque Plus density gradient separation without further T cell sorting. An Agilent 2100 Bioanalyzer and agarose gel were used to check RNA quality, and a NanoDrop 2000 was used to measure RNA concentration.

The record originates from a study of regulatory T cells in long-lasting Graves disease (dated by TCRdb to the early 2020s). The study in broad terms: To count as having persistent Graves' disease, a patient had to have received antithyroid drug treatment for over 5 years with TSH receptor autoantibodies remaining persistently positive. A total of roughly 35 samples underwent TCR sequencing: approximately 13 from persistent and roughly 20 from newly diagnosed Graves' disease patients. In the clinical cohort, patients with persistent Graves' disease had used antithyroid drugs for an average of about 10.3 years. Persistent Graves' disease patients were compared with newly diagnosed Graves' disease patients by peripheral blood TCR sequencing and RNA sequencing. The study was conducted in China and was registered as a clinical trial. Broad study findings and their caveats: Sequencing and analysis were restricted to the TCR beta chain. Persistent Graves' disease patients showed lower TCR Shannon entropy and fewer highly expanded clones than newly diagnosed patients, suggesting clonal expansion. The study examined only peripheral blood because the primary lesion, thyroid tissue, could not be accessed. Preferential use of TRBV28, TRBJ1-2 and TRBJ2-5 was observed in persistent disease, whereas TRBV20-1 and TRBJ2-1 were favored in newly diagnosed disease. The authors noted that the small sample size was a limitation that may lower accuracy. A larger number of public clonotypes was shared among persistent patients (approximately 3,000) than among newly diagnosed patients (around 970).

Receptor amplification or capture employed multiplex PCR. Sequencing took place on an Illumina HiSeq 4000. CDR3 regions were amplified by Arm-PCR with iRepertoire HTBI primers to construct TCR beta libraries. Gel purification was performed on PCR products prior to sequencing. The authors' pipeline ran thus. Across samples, around 62 TRBV and 15 or so TRBJ segments were identified and used for gene usage analysis of CDR3 amino acid clonotypes. COPE and FqMerger were used to merge the filtered high-quality paired reads into contigs. Contigs were aligned with BLAST to IMGT TRBV, TRBD and TRBJ reference genes, and CDR3 was defined per IMGT. Clonotypes above 0.1% frequency were classified as highly expanded clones. Repertoire diversity was measured by Shannon entropy, and V-J evenness by the Gini coefficient. A clonotype was considered public if more than one individual shared it. Using fastp trimming at Q25 and MiXCR clonotype assembly, TCRdb reanalyzed the public sequencing data and kept in-frame beta chains. CDR3 protein duplicates are merged, each entry listing the most common genes and DNA. The V and J calls reflect TCRdb's pipeline rather than the authors' work. The table for this sample lists 310,000 or so distinct CDR3 sequences; around 20% of them were counted only once. 25% to 30% of the sample goes to the ten largest clones.

Trimming at the junction amounts to 7 bases on V and 10 bases on J, and the germline ends lie 13 bases apart. Inclusive of the bounding cysteine and phenylalanine, the CDR3 is 11 residues long. Here the CDR3 DNA is all that survives: 33 bases in frame from base 1. This TCR was recovered from a female donor with Graves disease. The chain is made from TRBV12-3 or TRBV12-4 and TRBJ1-1; the D gene is perhaps TRBD1, on 6 matching bases. Sequencing used peripheral blood mononuclear cells (PBMCs), obtained when the disease was refractory, from a patient treated with antithyroid drugs. CDR3 reads: CASIQRGVAFF. The sequence in DNA is TGTGCCAGCATCCAAAGGGGGGTAGCTTTCTTT.